This is a list of T cell receptor beta chains from one sample in a study of cytomegalovirus exposure and HLA in healthy donors. Produced via immunoSEQ multiplex PCR; TCRdb's table is partial and in-frame only. The sample yields some 200,000 clones, 76% seen once. The sample was PBMCs. These receptors all stem from a man aged 18 to 29 in good health and CMV-seronegative. The CDR3 runs from the conserved cysteine through the conserved F or W. The D gene is left open where the match is weak. Some rows have no size entry. The others give once, few or many, or a class for an expanded clone.

CDR3 DNA	CDR3 protein	D gene	J gene	V gene	clone size
TGCAGCGTTGAAGGACAGGGTGGTGGGACCGAGCAGTACTTC	CSVEGQGGGTEQYF	TRBD1	TRBJ2-7	TRBV29-1	-
TGTGCCAGCAGCCCGACTCTTGGCGAGCAGTACTTC	CASSPTLGEQYF	-	TRBJ2-7	TRBV11-2	once
TGTGCCAGCAGCCACCTCCCCGGACTGGGCGGATACGAGCAGTACTTC	CASSHLPGLGGYEQYF	-	TRBJ2-7	TRBV7-2	-
TGTGCCAGCAGTCTTCGACTAGCCCAATCCCGAGATACGCAGTATTTT	CASSLRLAQSRDTQYF	TRBD2	TRBJ2-3	TRBV28	-
TGTGCCAGCAGCTTCGGACAGGGCACCGACGAGCAGTACTTC	CASSFGQGTDEQYF	TRBD1	TRBJ2-7	TRBV7-9	few
TGTTCCAGCAGGTCCTCGGGACTAGCGGGAGGTACTAACCACGAGCAGTACTTC	CSSRSSGLAGGTNHEQYF	TRBD2	TRBJ2-7	TRBV7-9	-
TGTGCCAGCTCGACGACAGGGGACACTGAAGCTTTCTTT	CASSTTGDTEAFF	TRBD1	TRBJ1-1	TRBV18	-
TGTGCCAGCAGCCAAGACTTTGGACAGGGGGCTGGGGCCAACGTCCTGACTTTC	CASSQDFGQGAGANVLTF	TRBD1	TRBJ2-6	TRBV4-2	-
TGTGCCAGCAGCGCCCTGCCCCCGGCAGGGGCCTACGAGCAGTACTTC	CASSALPPAGAYEQYF	-	TRBJ2-7	TRBV7-9	-
TGTGCCAGCACCCTAGGGGGAAACTATGGCTACACCTTC	CASTLGGNYGYTF	-	TRBJ1-2	TRBV21-1	few
TGTGCCAGCAGTTTCCTTGGACAGGGAGGGTCACCCCTCCACTTT	CASSFLGQGGSPLHF	TRBD1	TRBJ1-6	TRBV27	few
TGTGCCAGCAGTGACCGGGGGGCGCCAGGCAATCAGCCCCAGCATTTT	CASSDRGAPGNQPQHF	-	TRBJ1-5	TRBV2	-
TGTGCCAGCAGTTTAAGGGGGGACAGGGCCGGTCAGCCCCAGCATTTT	CASSLRGDRAGQPQHF	TRBD1	TRBJ1-5	TRBV28	-
TGTGCCAGTAGTATGTATGGGGCAGGAGAGACCCAGTACTTC	CASSMYGAGETQYF	-	TRBJ2-5	TRBV19	-
TGTGCCAGCAGTTCGACAGTCTATGGCTACACCTTC	CASSSTVYGYTF	-	TRBJ1-2	TRBV7-2	few
TGTGCCAGCAGTGCGACAGGGGGTACCTATGGCTACACCTTC	CASSATGGTYGYTF	TRBD1	TRBJ1-2	TRBV27	-
TGTGCCAGCTCGCGCACTAGCGGGAGGGAAGAGCAGTTCTTC	CASSRTSGREEQFF	TRBD2	TRBJ2-1	TRBV2	few
TGTGCCAGCAGAGAGGCAGGGAACCCATTCTTTTACGAGCAGTACTTC	CASREAGNPFFYEQYF	-	TRBJ2-7	TRBV2	once
TGCGCCAGCAGCTTGGGCTGGACTACCTACAATGAGCAGTTCTTC	CASSLGWTTYNEQFF	-	TRBJ2-1	TRBV5-1	once
TGCGCCAGCAGCCAAGATAGGGCTAGCGGAGGGCAAGAGACCCAGTACTTC	CASSQDRASGGQETQYF	TRBD2	TRBJ2-5	TRBV4-1	-
TGTGCCAGCAGCCCCGGTGGCTCTGGGGCCAACGTCCTGACTTTC	CASSPGGSGANVLTF	-	TRBJ2-6	TRBV9	few
TGTGCCAGCAGCTTTCGACAGGGACCCCAAGAGACCCAGTACTTC	CASSFRQGPQETQYF	TRBD1	TRBJ2-5	TRBV7-8	-
TGTGCCAGCAGTGACGGGTCAGCAAGGTCGGCTGAAGCTTTCTTT	CASSDGSARSAEAFF	-	TRBJ1-1	TRBV6-1	-
TGTGCCAGCAGGATTGGGACAGGGGATGAAAAACTGTTTTTT	CASRIGTGDEKLFF	TRBD1	TRBJ1-4	TRBV2	few
TGCAGCGCCGGACAGGGGGCGGCCAGATACACCTTC	CSAGQGAARYTF	TRBD1	TRBJ1-2	TRBV29-1	-
TGTGCCAGCAGTGAGGGAGCCATTTGGACAGCAGAGACCCAGTACTTC	CASSEGAIWTAETQYF	-	TRBJ2-5	TRBV6-1	-
TGTGCCACGAGCCCTGAACGCGGGATGGGCACAGATACGCAGTATTTT	CATSPERGMGTDTQYF	-	TRBJ2-3	TRBV15	-
TGTGCCAGCTGCCAGGGCGGAGAAAAACTGTTTTTT	CASCQGGEKLFF	-	TRBJ1-4	TRBV28	-
TGTGCCAGCAGGGGCCCCTACTCTGGGGCCAACGTCCTGACTTTC	CASRGPYSGANVLTF	-	TRBJ2-6	TRBV28	-
TGTGCCAGCATCGCTAGGGGCGGGCAGTACTTC	CASIARGGQYF	-	TRBJ2-7	TRBV2	-
TGTGCCAGCAGCTTGGGGTCGCGAGGCTACACCTTC	CASSLGSRGYTF	-	TRBJ1-2	TRBV5-6	-
TGCGCCAGCAGCCAAGAGGGGCAGGTCCAAGAGACCCAGTACTTC	CASSQEGQVQETQYF	-	TRBJ2-5	TRBV4-1	once
TGTGCTAGTGCCAGATCCGGGACAGGAAATGAAAAACTGTTTTTT	CASARSGTGNEKLFF	TRBD1	TRBJ1-4	TRBV12-5	-
TGTGCCAGCAGGGCCTTTGGGGGGGCAAATCAGCCCCAGCATTTT	CASRAFGGANQPQHF	-	TRBJ1-5	TRBV6-5	-
TGTGCCAGCAGCTTAGGGAGGGGTAACACCGGGGAGCTGTTTTTT	CASSLGRGNTGELFF	-	TRBJ2-2	TRBV7-2	-
TGTGCCAGCAGCTTGATAGCGGGAGGGTTGGGGAATGAGCAGTTCTTC	CASSLIAGGLGNEQFF	TRBD2	TRBJ2-1	TRBV5-5	few
TGTGCCAGCAGCCGAACGGCCGGGACTGCCGGCACAGATACGCAGTATTTT	CASSRTAGTAGTDTQYF	-	TRBJ2-3	TRBV28	-